Listed here are 12 T cell receptor beta chains from one sample, sequenced in a study of blood T cells in healthy people across ages. The use of a sample-barcoded 5' primer and a J-beta primer mix characterized a second PCR of about 7 to 12 cycles. TCRdb used MiXCR to reprocess the 5' RACE reads, holding one entry per CDR3 protein. This table holds about 680,000 distinct CDR3 sequences, around 48% found once. Input material: blood. These receptors all come from a woman aged 60-75 years in good health.

V usage is TRBV11-3 and J usage is TRBJ2-3, with 9 positions matching TRBD1. CDR1 is SGHNT and CDR2 is YENEEA in the germline V gene. The junction had 9 bases not matched to a gene; V was cut back by 4 bases and J by 4 bases. The CDR3 consists of 16 residues. CDR3 nucleotides: TGTGCCAGCAGCTCAACAGGGGGCGGATACCCAGATACGCAGTATTTT. This codes for CASSSTGGGYPDTQYF.

The chain carries TRBV7-2 and TRBJ2-7; D gene ambiguous. Looked up from germline, CDR1 is SGHTA and CDR2 is FQGNSA. The CDR3 length is 12 residues. Trimming removed 1 base from V and 7 bases from J, with 8 bases in between. CDR3 DNA: TGTGCCAGCAGCTTAGAGGTGGGTGAGCAGTACTTC. Translation gives CASSLEVGEQYF.

The gene calls are TRBV15 and TRBJ1-5; 10 bases agree with TRBD1. The CDR3 has 14 residues. Germline-derived CDR1 and CDR2 are LNHNV and YYDKDF (reference sequence). Trimming removed 4 bases from V and 5 bases from J; junction bases left unmatched: 2. In DNA form, the CDR3 reads TGTGCCACCAGCACGACAGGGGGCTATCAGCCCCAGCATTTT. Protein sequence: CATSTTGGYQPQHF.

The chain has TRBV6-2 or TRBV6-3 and TRBJ2-6; D not certain. The CDR3 has 17 amino acids. The V end lost 0 bases, the J end lost 0 bases, and 9 bases lay between the germline ends. CDR1 is MNHEY and CDR2 is SVGEGT in the germline V gene. As DNA, the CDR3 is TGTGCCAGCAGTTACTCTAGGTTTCGCTCTGGGGCCAACGTCCTGACTTTC. Protein: CASSYSRFRSGANVLTF.

About this clonotype itself: Relative to the germline gene, one junction end is altered; a read error may explain this. The rearrangement uses TRBV4-2 and TRBJ2-5; D assignment may be TRBD1 or TRBD2 (5 bases each). CDR1 and CDR2 (germline): LGHNA, YNFKEQ. The CDR3 has 15 amino acids. CDR3 protein: CACSQEDTTGETQYF. The CDR3 DNA reads as TGTGCCTGCAGCCAAGAGGACACTACGGGGGAGACCCAGTACTTC.

This clonotype has more than one count but fewer than ten. The chain links TRBV5-1 to TRBJ1-4; no clear D. The germline V gene has CDR1 SGHRS and CDR2 YFSETQ. The CDR3 covers 15 residues. V lost 0 bases to trimming and J lost 3 bases, with 9 bases between them. The CDR3 nucleotides are TGCGCCAGCAGCTTGGGTCCGGGCTCTAATGAAAAACTGTTTTTT. Translated, it gives CASSLGPGSNEKLFF.

The sample holds a few counts of this clonotype. V is TRBV27 and J is TRBJ1-2; no firm D call. Per germline, CDR1 MNHEY and CDR2 SMNVEV (reference sequence). The CDR3 runs 11 residues. The V and J ends lost 8 bases and 4 bases respectively, with 8 bases between them. CDR3 residues: CASGRFYGYTF. Here the CDR3 DNA reads TGTGCCAGCGGCAGATTCTATGGCTACACCTTC.

The chain uses TRBV6-5 and TRBJ2-3, with D perhaps matching TRBD2 (5 bases). Trimming removed 0 bases at V and 3 bases at J, with 10 bases between. Germline CDR1 is MNHEY and CDR2 is SVGAGI. This CDR3 has 15 residues. CDR3 nucleotides: TGTGCCAGCAGTTACTCGGGTGGGAGAACAGATACGCAGTATTTT. Translated, it gives CASSYSGGRTDTQYF.

The V and J genes are TRBV4-2 and TRBJ2-5, with a weak D call TRBD1 (6 bases). The CDR3 has 18 residues. The germline V gene has CDR1 LGHNA and CDR2 YNFKEQ. V lost 0 bases to trimming and J lost 3 bases, with 20 bases between them. The CDR3 DNA reads as TGTGCCAGCAGCCAAGAGGCCCTTCAGGGGTCGGGCGAAGAGACCCAGTACTTC. Protein product: CASSQEALQGSGEETQYF.

In its sample, this clonotype was seen a few times. V usage is TRBV7-3 and J usage is TRBJ2-2; D remains unclear. The V gene lost 1 base and the J gene lost 6 bases, with 9 bases spanning the gap. This CDR3 comprises 14 residues. The germline CDR1 and CDR2 sequences are SGHTA and FQGTGA. In DNA, the CDR3 is TGTGCCAGCAGCTTAATTGTAAGCTCCGGGGAGCTGTTTTTT. Translated: CASSLIVSSGELFF.

This clonotype was detected a few times. The chain has TRBV7-8 and TRBJ2-1; 16 bases fit TRBD2. Trimming cost V 7 bases and J 9 bases; bases outside gene matches: 18. This CDR3 contains 19 residues. Germline assignment: CDR1 SGHVS and CDR2 FQNEAQ. In DNA, the CDR3 is TGTGCCAGCACCCAATCAGGCATGGGACTAGCGGGAGGGCGGAGTGAGCAGTTCTTC. This codes for CASTQSGMGLAGGRSEQFF.

The sample holds a few counts of this clonotype. The chain recombines TRBV7-2 with TRBJ2-1, with 14 bases identical to TRBD2. This CDR3 has 15 residues. CDR1 and CDR2 from the germline V gene are SGHTA and FQGNSA. Losses at the gene ends were 1 base for V and 9 bases for J; bases not matched to a gene: 2. CDR3 loop: CASSLGLAGGLEQFF. The CDR3 DNA follows: TGTGCCAGCAGCTTAGGACTAGCGGGAGGGCTTGAGCAGTTCTTC. Based on the CDR3 plus reference TRBV7-2 and TRBJ2-1, the full variable domain is GAGVSQSPSNKVTEKGKDVELRCDPISGHTALYWYRQSLGQGLEFLIYFQGNSAPDKSGLPSDRFSAERTGGSVSTLTIQRTQQEDSAVYLCASSLGLAGGLEQFFGPGTRLTVL.